A single sample is the source of the 11 T cell receptor beta chains below, sequenced in a study of cytomegalovirus exposure and HLA in healthy donors. The PCR was carried out with 60 Vbeta primers and 13 Jbeta primers. Here immunoSEQ multiplex PCR was the method, and the copy in TCRdb shows in-frame clones only, minus some. The data show roughly 160,000 clones, approximately 80% seen once. Sequenced material: PBMCs. The origin of the receptors is a woman aged 45-65 years in good health and CMV-seropositive.

The chain uses TRBV5-4 and TRBJ1-1, with D unresolved. The CDR3 consists of 16 residues. V was shortened by 2 bases and J by 1 base, with 15 bases between the two germline ends. CDR1 and CDR2 (germline): SGHNT, YYREEE (reference sequence). CDR3 DNA sequence: TGTGCCAGCAGCTTCGGCGGTAGTCTGCGGAACACTGAAGCTTTCTTT. It translates to CASSFGGSLRNTEAFF.

This clone has only a few counts. The chain recombines TRBV4-1 with TRBJ1-6; no clear D gene. Germline V gene lookup returns CDR1 MGHRA and CDR2 YSYEKL. The CDR3 is made up of 15 amino acids. V was shortened by 0 bases and J by 5 bases, with 8 bases between the two germline ends. Written as DNA, the CDR3 is TGCGCCAGCAGCCAAGAGGGCTGGAATAATTCACCCCTCCACTTT. This translates into CASSQEGWNNSPLHF.

The chain couples TRBV28 to TRBJ1-1; tentatively, D is TRBD1 (6 bases). This CDR3 has 12 amino acids. V lost 1 base, J lost 9 bases, and 9 bases lay in between. The germline V gene has CDR1 MDHEN and CDR2 SYDVKM. The CDR3 bases are TGTGCCAGCAGTTTATTGGACAGCAAAGCTTTCTTT. Translating it yields CASSLLDSKAFF.

The chain joins TRBV6-5 to TRBJ2-7; TRBD1 matches at 8 bases. Germline V lookup: CDR1 MNHEY, CDR2 SVGAGI. The CDR3 consists of 15 residues. J lost 2 bases, V lost 5 bases, and 8 bases had no gene match. The CDR3 spells CASSLAAGGTYEQYF. The CDR3 bases are TGTGCCAGCAGTCTGGCGGCAGGGGGCACCTACGAGCAGTACTTC.

The chain couples TRBV29-1 to TRBJ2-1; 11 bases are shared with TRBD2. This CDR3 has 14 residues. CDR1 is SQVTM and CDR2 is ANQGSEA in the germline V gene. The V segment lost 2 bases and the J segment 5 bases; nucleotides outside the gene matches: 2. For the CDR3, the DNA is TGCAGCGTTGAAAAGGGACTAGCGGACAATGAGCAGTTCTTC. Translation: CSVEKGLADNEQFF.

This clone has a single count. Relative to the germline gene, one junction end is altered; a read error may explain this. The chain combines TRBV4-3 with TRBJ2-4; 13 bases are a match to TRBD2. This CDR3 is built from 21 residues. Germline V lookup: CDR1 LGHNA, CDR2 YSLEER. CDR3 residues: CASSQDATSGGFGLAKNSQYF. CDR3 nucleotides: TGCGCCAGCAGCCAAGACGCGACTAGCGGGGGGTTTGGGTTAGCCAAAAACAGTCAGTACTTC.

The V and J genes are TRBV19 and TRBJ1-4; D gene unclear. Germline V lookup: CDR1 LNHDA, CDR2 SQIVND (reference sequence). This CDR3 has 14 residues. Trimming left V 2 bases short and J 4 bases short, with 8 bases between. The CDR3 loop reads CASSIQANNEKLFF. CDR3 DNA sequence: TGTGCCAGTAGTATACAGGCCAATAATGAAAAACTGTTTTTT.

V is TRBV4-1 and J is TRBJ2-1, with 10 bases that match TRBD2. The CDR3 sequence is 17 residues long. J gave up 8 bases and V 5 bases, and 15 bases lay outside the gene matches. CDR1 MGHRA and CDR2 YSYEKL come from the germline V gene. The CDR3 loop is CASSSREGLAGVYEQFF. The CDR3 DNA reads as TGCGCCAGCAGCTCGAGAGAGGGGCTAGCGGGAGTTTATGAGCAGTTCTTC.

The chain uses TRBV7-9 and TRBJ2-2, with 11 positions matching TRBD2. Germline V gene data show CDR1 as SEHNR and CDR2 as FQNEAQ (reference sequence). The CDR3 sequence is 15 residues long. The ends lost 4 bases at V and 3 bases at J; junction bases unmatched: 1. Here the CDR3 reads CASSSSGGYTGELFF. In DNA, the CDR3 is TGTGCCAGCAGCTCTAGCGGGGGGTACACCGGGGAGCTGTTTTTT.

The V gene is TRBV13, the J gene TRBJ2-2; TRBD2 agrees at 10 bases. Germline V gene data show CDR1 as PRHDT and CDR2 as FYEKMQ (reference sequence). The CDR3 runs to 19 residues. V shed 2 bases, J shed 4 bases, and the junction held 13 bases outside the gene matches. DNA of the CDR3: TGTGCCAGCAGCTTACTAGCGGGAGCCCTCCGGGGGGTCACCGGGGAGCTGTTTTTT. Amino acid sequence: CASSLLAGALRGVTGELFF.

The CDR3 sequence: CASSLGLEGYTF. The CDR3, as DNA: TGTGCCAGCAGCCTGGGACTGGAGGGCTACACCTTC. The J gene is TRBJ1-2, the V gene TRBV7-2; D is perhaps TRBD1 (5 bases). V gave up 5 bases and J gave up 8 bases, with 12 bases separating them. Germline CDR1 and CDR2: SGHTA and FQGNSA. This CDR3 region has 12 residues.